This T cell receptor (beta chain) came from a study of blood T cell repertoires in COVID-19 (dated by TCRdb to 2020 to 2021). About the full investigation: Collaborator samples came from the United States, Italy and Spain and covered acute and convalescent phases of COVID-19. Nearly every sample came with metadata listing a de-identified subject ID, COVID-19 status, age in years and sex. The material from the prospective study consisted of cDNA or gDNA derived from T cells, B-cell-depleted T cells, or PBMCs. Deeply sampled blood TCRbeta repertoires from subjects exposed to, actively infected with, or recovered from COVID-19 were included in the dataset. Where HLA class I and class II types were available, the types were taken from metadata supplied by the sample provider, not from assay-based typing. The samples were drawn from two sources: the first 160 participants of the ongoing ImmuneRACE study, and 950 to 1,500 subjects contributed by 6 global collaborators. The repertoires were made available in a free public database intended to serve as a resource for research on the immune response to SARS-CoV-2.

For this clone: Its antigen target is currently unknown. Nothing much larger sits one base from this clone, and base qualities are not available.

What the research found in general, with its limitations: How much clinical and demographic metadata was included differed by source and by participant, and the metadata was provided uncurated.

Each collaborating institution followed its own protocols to collect whole blood in K2EDTA tubes. For TCRbeta analysis, collaborators shipped samples as frozen whole blood, isolated PBMCs, or DNA extracted from either of those sample types. TCRbeta CDR3 regions were amplified from genomic DNA by means of the immunoSEQ Assay, a bias-controlled multiplex PCR. In the original analysis: The number of nucleated cells in each sample was estimated by amplification of reference gene primers within the assay. To quantify the absolute abundance of each unique TCRbeta CDR3 rearrangement, sequence reads were collapsed and filtered. Productive Simpson clonality was computed per sample as the square root of Simpson's diversity index over productive rearrangements. As stored in TCRdb, this immuneACCESS dataset retains in-frame rearrangements with V and J assigned. A fraction of the clones does not appear; measured against another copy, unresolved V genes explain less than half of the discrepancy, and the remainder lacks a known reason. D and trimming come from the DNA, and the V and J calls and clone size come from that table. This sample is represented by 55,000 to 75,000 clones; around 90% of them were singletons. 7.4% of the sample comes from the top ten.

Sample: peripheral blood. The sequence was collected from a human donor with active COVID-19. The donor label of this sample is uncertain.

CDR3 protein: CASSLDGGTYEQYF. The nucleotide sequence reads TGCGCCAGCAGCTTGGACGGGGGAACCTACGAGCAGTACTTC. This receptor chain uses TRBV5-1 and TRBJ2-7; TRBD2 might be the D gene, on 6 matching bases. The CDR1 and CDR2 encoded by the germline V gene are SGHRS and YFSETQ. The CDR3 goes from the cysteine to the phenylalanine over 14 residues. Just CDR3 DNA is preserved here, 42 bases in frame from base 1. V is reduced by 0 bases and J by 2 bases, leaving a spacing of 9 bases between them.